Below, 15 T cell receptor beta chains from the same sample are listed, as sequenced in a study of T cells after yellow fever vaccination. A single record per CDR3 protein comes from TCRdb applying MiXCR to the 5' RACE reads. The sample shows about 170,000 distinct CDR3 sequences, 5.5% to 7.5% of them seen only once. The sequencing used CD4+ T cells sorted from PBMCs, collected on the day of the first yellow fever vaccination. These receptors were taken from a man between 18 and 29 years old who received the YFV17D yellow fever vaccine.

A few counts support this clonotype. V is TRBV6-1 and J is TRBJ2-1, with D tentatively TRBD2 (6 bases). Between the trimmed V and J ends, which lost 0 bases and 4 bases, there was a span of 19 bases. The CDR3 extends over 18 amino acids. Germline V CDR1 and CDR2: MNHNS, SASEGT. The CDR3 DNA reads TGTGCCAGCAGTGAAGCGGCCTGGGGCGGGGCCAGATACAATGAGCAGTTCTTC. Its protein is CASSEAAWGGARYNEQFF.

Only a few counts were recorded for this clonotype. The V call is TRBV27, the J call TRBJ1-1; TRBD1 aligns across 9 bases. Germline CDR1 reads MNHEY; CDR2 reads SMNVEV (reference sequence). The CDR3 contains 15 residues. J lost 4 bases, V lost 6 bases, and 9 bases had no gene match. The CDR3 reads CASSQEQGASTEAFF. Here the CDR3 DNA reads TGTGCCAGCAGCCAAGAACAGGGGGCTTCCACTGAAGCTTTCTTT.

This clonotype was recorded at least ten times. The V gene is TRBV7-2, the J gene TRBJ2-4, with D unresolved. With 1 base removed from V and 6 bases from J, the gap between germline ends came to 4 bases. CDR1 and CDR2 from the germline V gene are SGHTA and FQGNSA. The CDR3 totals 12 residues. The CDR3 nucleotides read TGTGCCAGCAGCTTAGTCACAAACATTCAGTACTTC. It yields the protein CASSLVTNIQYF. The full variable domain, in which reference TRBV7-2 and TRBJ2-4 provide the parts outside the CDR3, is GAGVSQSPSNKVTEKGKDVELRCDPISGHTALYWYRQSLGQGLEFLIYFQGNSAPDKSGLPSDRFSAERTGGSVSTLTIQRTQQEDSAVYLCASSLVTNIQYFGAGTRLSVL.

This clonotype was observed at least ten times. The chain links TRBV7-2 to TRBJ2-5; tentatively, D is TRBD2 (5 bases). The CDR3 spans 14 residues. CDR1 SGHTA and CDR2 FQGNSA come from the germline V gene. The V gene lost 4 bases and the J gene lost 4 bases, with 13 bases spanning the gap. The CDR3 loop is CASSSELVLETQYF. The CDR3 DNA is TGTGCCAGCAGCTCCGAACTAGTGCTAGAGACCCAGTACTTC.

This clonotype was counted a few times. The gene calls are TRBV6-2 or TRBV6-3 and TRBJ1-5; D remains ambiguous. This CDR3 has 16 residues. CDR1 MNHEY and CDR2 SVGEGT come from the germline V gene. With 6 bases removed from V and 2 bases from J, the gap between germline ends came to 17 bases. CDR3 DNA: TGTGCCAGCAGGTCCGGGCCGCCAAGGGGCAATCAGCCCCAGCATTTT. This translates into CASRSGPPRGNQPQHF.

The chain carries TRBV6-1 and TRBJ1-2, with D hard to call. Trimming took off 7 bases at V and 1 base at J, with 22 bases between the two ends. The CDR3 covers 17 residues. Germline V gene data show CDR1 as MNHNS and CDR2 as SASEGT. Here the CDR3 DNA reads TGTGCCAGCACGACGATGACGGATCAATTTCGTAACTATGGCTACACCTTC. Protein product: CASTTMTDQFRNYGYTF.

The gene calls are TRBV4-3 and TRBJ2-5; D is undetermined. Per the germline V gene, CDR1 is LGHNA and CDR2 is YSLEER. The CDR3 spans 13 residues. Trimming stripped 2 bases from V and 4 bases from J, with 8 bases between. CDR3 in amino acids: CASSQPPAETQYF. The CDR3 region has the DNA TGCGCCAGCAGCCAACCCCCTGCAGAGACCCAGTACTTC.

At least ten counts were recorded for this clonotype. The chain employs TRBV20-1 and TRBJ2-7; 11 bases align to TRBD2. Germline CDR1 is DFQATT and CDR2 is SNEGSKA (reference sequence). This CDR3 is built from 16 residues. Trimming cost V 1 base and J 2 bases; bases outside gene matches: 7. The CDR3 is CSARGQGLAVAYEQYV. CDR3 in DNA: TGCAGTGCTAGAGGACAGGGACTAGCGGTGGCCTACGAGCAGTACGTC.

The chain carries TRBV7-2 and TRBJ2-5; D is possibly TRBD1 (5 bases). The CDR3 is 14 residues long. Looked up from germline, CDR1 is SGHTA and CDR2 is FQGNSA. V was cut by 1 base and J by 7 bases, with 13 bases left in between. CDR3 loop: CASSLVPPQGTQYF. The CDR3 nucleotides read TGTGCCAGCAGCTTAGTCCCCCCGCAGGGGACCCAGTACTTC.

The CDR3 coding sequence is TGTGCCACCAGCAGAGAGCCCGAGGCCCGCTATGGCTACACCTTC. It translates to CATSREPEARYGYTF. The V call is TRBV15, the J call TRBJ1-2, with D hard to call. V gave up 0 bases and J gave up 4 bases, with 12 bases separating them. The CDR3 length is 15 residues. In germline, CDR1 is LNHNV, CDR2 YYDKDF (reference sequence). Full variable domain (outside the CDR3, taken from reference TRBV15 and TRBJ1-2): DAMVIQNPRYQVTQFGKPVTLSCSQTLNHNVMYWYQQKSSQAPKLLFHYYDKDFNNEADTPDNFQSRRPNTSFCFLDIRSPGLGDTAMYLCATSREPEARYGYTFGSGTRLTVV.

This clonotype was seen a few times. The V and J genes are TRBV5-5 and TRBJ2-7; possibly TRBD2 for D (5 bases). The CDR3 length is 14 residues. V dropped 5 bases and J dropped 0 bases, with 12 bases sitting between them. The germline gives CDR1 SGHKS, CDR2 YYEKEE (reference sequence). The CDR3 DNA reads as TGTGCCAGCAGGCTGGTGGACTCCTCCTACGAGCAGTACGTC. It translates to CASRLVDSSYEQYV.

This clonotype was detected many times. V usage is TRBV20-1 and J usage is TRBJ2-3; 12 bases agree with TRBD2. In germline, CDR1 is DFQATT, CDR2 SNEGSKA (reference sequence). After removal of 1 base from V and 4 bases from J, the junction contained 9 bases not matched to a gene. The CDR3 totals 17 residues. DNA of the CDR3: TGCAGTGCTAGAGGGGATCTAGCGGGGGGGCTTCCAGATACGCAGTATTTT. Amino acids: CSARGDLAGGLPDTQYF.

This clonotype was observed at least ten times. The chain has TRBV5-1 and TRBJ2-4; possible D gene TRBD1, 6 bases. Germline V lookup: CDR1 SGHRS, CDR2 YFSETQ. Trimming left V 1 base short and J 3 bases short, with 8 bases between. This CDR3 has 14 residues. CDR3 bases: TGCGCCAGCAGCTTGCAGGGGAGCAAAAACATTCAGTACTTC. Its translation is CASSLQGSKNIQYF.

This clonotype was seen many times. The J gene is TRBJ2-2, the V gene TRBV4-2, with 9 bases that match TRBD2. This CDR3 has 17 residues. The V segment lost 2 bases and the J segment 3 bases; nucleotides outside the gene matches: 7. CDR1 and CDR2 from the germline V gene are LGHNA and YNFKEQ. The CDR3 reads CASSQPLAGADTGELFF. The CDR3 DNA reads TGTGCCAGCAGCCAACCGTTAGCGGGGGCAGACACCGGGGAGCTGTTTTTT.

The table lists this clonotype with many counts. V gene TRBV10-3 combines with J gene TRBJ2-3; D remains unclear. Trimming removed 7 bases from V and 0 bases from J, with 8 bases in between. This CDR3 contains 13 residues. Germline assignment: CDR1 ENHRY and CDR2 SYGVKD. The CDR3 loop is CAINRQSTDTQYF. In nucleotides, the CDR3 is TGTGCCATCAACCGACAAAGCACAGATACGCAGTATTTT.